Following are 9 T cell receptor beta chains from one sample sequenced in a study of T-cell reconstitution after alpha-beta-depleted transplantation in children. Library preparation (for TCRbeta) was performed with unique molecular identifiers. One entry per CDR3 protein results from TCRdb running MiXCR on the PCR reads. The sample has a few hundred thousand distinct CDR3 sequences; more than 7.5% are singletons. The sample here was PBMCs from the stem cell graft donor, taken from the stem cell graft. These receptors originate from a human donor who donated a stem cell graft to a child with SCID.

At least ten counts were recorded for this clonotype. V gene TRBV5-1 combines with J gene TRBJ2-1; D is unclear. The CDR3 length is 13 residues. V was pared by 2 bases and J by 3 bases, with 6 bases between. Germline V gene lookup returns CDR1 SGHRS and CDR2 YFSETQ. CDR3 sequence: CASSLQDYNEQFF. CDR3 in DNA: TGCGCCAGCAGCTTACAAGACTACAATGAGCAGTTCTTC.

This clonotype has a count of ten or more. This chain uses TRBV5-1 with TRBJ2-3; D not certain. CDR1 is SGHRS and CDR2 is YFSETQ in the germline V gene. Trimming left V 0 bases short and J 12 bases short, with 14 bases between. There are 13 residues in the CDR3. DNA of the CDR3: TGCGCCAGCAGCTTGGTTTCCGGTTCCCCTCAGTATTTT. As protein: CASSLVSGSPQYF.

This clonotype was observed many times. The CDR3 spells CASRGNRAYEQYF. The CDR3 nucleotides read TGTGCCAGCAGGGGGAATCGAGCCTACGAGCAGTACTTC. V usage is TRBV27 and J usage is TRBJ2-7; D is unclear. This CDR3 has 13 amino acids. Germline CDR1 reads MNHEY; CDR2 reads SMNVEV (reference sequence). The V end lost 6 bases, the J end lost 2 bases, and 11 bases lay between the germline ends.

Ten or more counts support this clonotype. CDR3 amino acids: CASSLVGDSYEQYF. The CDR3 bases are TGCGCCAGCAGCTTGGTGGGGGACTCCTACGAGCAGTACTTC. V and J are TRBV5-1 and TRBJ2-7; D may match TRBD1 or TRBD2 (5 bases each). Germline CDR1 and CDR2: SGHRS and YFSETQ. Trimming left V 0 bases short and J 0 bases short, with 7 bases between. The CDR3 is 14 amino acids. The variable domain in full, with the rest retrieved from reference TRBV5-1 and TRBJ2-7, is KAGVTQTPRYLIKTRGQQVTLSCSPISGHRSVSWYQQTPGQGLQFLFEYFSETQRNKGNFPGRFSGRQFSNSRSEMNVSTLELGDSALYLCASSLVGDSYEQYFGPGTRLTVT.

In its sample, this clonotype was seen many times. The V gene is TRBV5-1, the J gene TRBJ1-5, with a weak D call TRBD1 (5 bases). The CDR3 extends over 15 amino acids. V was cut by 7 bases and J by 3 bases, with 17 bases left in between. The germline V gene has CDR1 SGHRS and CDR2 YFSETQ. CDR3 residues: CASDHRGEANQPQHF. For the CDR3, the DNA is TGCGCCAGCGACCACCGGGGGGAGGCCAATCAGCCCCAGCATTTT.

In this sample, this clonotype turned up many times. CDR3 bases: TGCGCCAGCAGCTTTCGACAGGGGGCAACGGTGGAGGGCTACACCTTC. It codes for CASSFRQGATVEGYTF. The chain combines TRBV5-1 with TRBJ1-2; 10 nucleotides align to TRBD1. The CDR3 has 16 amino acids. Germline CDR1 reads SGHRS; CDR2 reads YFSETQ. Germline trimming cut 2 bases from V and 8 bases from J; bases unmatched to any gene: 12.

This clonotype was observed many times. The chain combines TRBV5-1 with TRBJ1-1, with D unresolved. Per the germline V gene, CDR1 is SGHRS and CDR2 is YFSETQ. The CDR3 extends over 14 amino acids. V was shortened by 6 bases and J by 3 bases, with 15 bases between the two germline ends. CDR3 sequence (DNA): TGCGCCAGCAAATTCGGAAGTGGGGACACTGAAGCTTTCTTT. The encoded protein is CASKFGSGDTEAFF.

A word on this clonotype: An end of the junction differs from the germline gene, which may be a read error. The chain is built from TRBV5-1 and TRBJ2-3; D might be TRBD1 or TRBD2, each matching 6 bases. This CDR3 is built from 16 residues. Germline CDR1 reads SGHRS; CDR2 reads YFSETQ. This CDR3 reads CASSEQGLYSTDMQYF. The CDR3, as DNA: TGCGCCAGCAGCGAACAGGGACTTTATAGCACAGATATGCAGTATTTT.

This clonotype has ten or more counts. V usage is TRBV4-2 and J usage is TRBJ1-3; 8 nucleotides align to TRBD1. Germline values: CDR1 LGHNA, CDR2 YNFKEQ. This CDR3 comprises 17 residues. Trimming took 0 bases from V and 3 from J; bases not matched to a gene: 7. DNA of the CDR3: TGTGCCAGCAGCCAAGATTGGAGGACAGGGAGTGGAAACACCATATATTTT. Protein sequence: CASSQDWRTGSGNTIYF.